A selection of T cell receptor beta chains follows, all from one sample in a study of T-cell memory formation after mild COVID-19. TCRdb itself ran the 5' RACE reads through MiXCR, one entry per CDR3 protein. The sample has 250,000 to 300,000 distinct CDR3 sequences, roughly 17% seen once. Material: PBMCs or a T cell subset sorted from them (not recorded which). Every receptor here comes from a man between 18 and 29 years old who had mild COVID-19 (a few samples of this study predate the infection). Cell type and time point are not known. Both conserved end residues are part of each CDR3. The order of the fields is CDR3 protein, CDR3 DNA, J gene, clone size, D gene, V gene. D genes are given only for firm matches. Clone size is stated in some rows and not others, as once, few, many or a class when expanded.

CASSSEQTDYGYTF | TGTGCCAGCAGCTCCGAACAGACGGACTATGGCTACACCTTC | TRBJ1-2 | many | - | TRBV7-2
CASSLRDRMNTEAFF | TGTGCCAGCAGTTTACGGGATCGAATGAACACTGAAGCTTTCTTT | TRBJ1-1 | few | - | TRBV12-3/TRBV12-4
CATSERLAGGADTQYF | TGTGCCACCAGTGAGAGACTAGCGGGGGGCGCAGATACGCAGTATTTT | TRBJ2-3 | - | TRBD2 | TRBV24-1
CASSGRRDQPQHF | TGTGCCAGCAGCGGACGGAGGGATCAGCCCCAGCATTTT | TRBJ1-5 | few | - | TRBV2
CASSVGQGMNTEAFF | TGTGCCAGCAGCGTCGGACAGGGCATGAACACTGAAGCTTTCTTT | TRBJ1-1 | - | TRBD1 | TRBV9
CASSGRSGTQYF | TGTGCCAGCAGCGGCCGGAGTGGTACGCAGTATTTT | TRBJ2-3 | once | - | TRBV7-9
CASSRTGSLGDTQYF | TGCGCCAGCAGCCGGACAGGGTCTTTAGGAGATACGCAGTATTTT | TRBJ2-3 | - | TRBD1 | TRBV4-3
CASSMEGSGNTTYF | TGCGCCAGCAGCATGGAAGGATCTGGAAACACCACATATTTT | TRBJ1-3 | few | - | TRBV5-1
CASSPWDSSRTYSNQPQHF | TGTGCCAGCAGCCCTTGGGACAGTTCGAGGACATATAGCAATCAGCCCCAGCATTTT | TRBJ1-5 | many | TRBD1 | TRBV5-5
CASRKPTGTGGGYTF | TGTGCCAGCAGAAAACCTACCGGGACAGGGGGAGGCTACACCTTC | TRBJ1-2 | - | TRBD1 | TRBV6-6
CASSFSAGVRETQYF | TGTGCCAGCAGTTTTTCCGCGGGCGTGAGGGAGACCCAGTACTTC | TRBJ2-5 | - | - | TRBV12-3/TRBV12-4
CASILFRTSGDPRCEQYF | TGTGCCAGTATCCTATTTCGGACTAGCGGGGACCCGCGGTGCGAGCAGTACTTC | TRBJ2-7 | few | TRBD2 | TRBV19
CASSQLAGGYDYEQYF | TGCGCCAGCAGTCAACTAGCGGGGGGGTATGACTACGAGCAGTACTTC | TRBJ2-7 | - | TRBD2 | TRBV10-2
CASSPDLMNTEAFF | TGCGCCAGCAGTCCGGACCTAATGAACACTGAAGCTTTCTTT | TRBJ1-1 | few | - | TRBV5-1
CASRGTVPDFGTGELFF | TGCGCCAGCAGGGGCACAGTCCCCGACTTTGGCACCGGGGAGCTGTTTTTT | TRBJ2-2 | - | - | TRBV5-1
CASSQEAGVTGYTF | TGTGCCAGCAGCCAAGAGGCGGGGGTAACGGGCTACACCTTC | TRBJ1-2 | - | - | TRBV4-2
CASSFQEYGGGSYEQYF | TGTGCCAGCAGCTTTCAAGAATACGGCGGGGGGTCCTACGAGCAGTACTTC | TRBJ2-7 | few | TRBD2 | TRBV7-9
CASRDSYEQYF | TGCGCCAGCAGGGACAGCTACGAGCAGTACTTC | TRBJ2-7 | many | - | TRBV5-1
CASSKENTGELFF | TGCGCCAGCAGTAAGGAGAACACCGGGGAGCTGTTTTTT | TRBJ2-2 | few | - | TRBV4-1
CASSHPGQGFQPQHF | TGTGCCAGCAGTCATCCGGGACAGGGGTTTCAGCCCCAGCATTTT | TRBJ1-5 | - | TRBD1 | TRBV27
CASSLAGTGGSEQFF | TGCGCCAGCAGCTTGGCCGGGACAGGGGGGTCTGAGCAGTTCTTC | TRBJ2-1 | many | TRBD1 | TRBV5-1
CASSQDELDNEQFF | TGTGCCAGCAGCCAAGATGAACTAGACAATGAGCAGTTCTTC | TRBJ2-1 | - | - | TRBV4-2
CASSSGLDMNTEAFF | TGTGCCAGCAGCTCAGGCCTAGATATGAACACTGAAGCTTTCTTT | TRBJ1-1 | few | - | TRBV7-9
CASSLDRTANEQFF | TGTGCCAGCAGCCTTGACAGGACCGCAAATGAGCAGTTCTTC | TRBJ2-1 | many | - | TRBV7-9
CATSRERSGGGTYEQYF | TGTGCCACCAGCAGAGAACGGAGTGGCGGGGGAACCTACGAGCAGTACTTC | TRBJ2-7 | few | TRBD2 | TRBV15
CATSRDRGGFYNEQFF | TGTGCCACCAGCAGAGATCGGGGGGGCTTCTACAATGAGCAGTTCTTC | TRBJ2-1 | many | TRBD2 | TRBV15
CSAPGRDEQFF | TGCAGTGCCCCCGGACGGGATGAGCAGTTCTTC | TRBJ2-1 | many | - | TRBV20-1
CASSADRNTDTQYF | TGTGCCAGCAGCGCAGACAGGAACACAGATACGCAGTATTTT | TRBJ2-3 | many | - | TRBV9
CASSYLATGRVTQYF | TGCGCCAGCAGCTACCTAGCGACCGGAAGGGTGACCCAGTACTTC | TRBJ2-5 | few | - | TRBV10-2
CSVESTLTEAFF | TGCAGCGTTGAGAGCACACTCACTGAAGCTTTCTTT | TRBJ1-1 | few | - | TRBV29-1
CASSLGPRGGTEAFF | TGCGCCAGCAGCCTGGGCCCGCGAGGAGGAACTGAAGCTTTCTTT | TRBJ1-1 | - | - | TRBV4-1
CASSPLTGELFF | TGTGCCAGCAGTCCACTCACCGGGGAGCTGTTTTTT | TRBJ2-2 | many | - | TRBV12-3/TRBV12-4
CASSQDGGDRVYNEQFF | TGCGCCAGCAGCCAAGATGGTGGGGACAGGGTCTACAATGAGCAGTTCTTC | TRBJ2-1 | - | TRBD1 | TRBV4-3
CASSERGQSLQETQYF | TGCGCCAGCAGCGAGCGGGGGCAGAGCCTTCAAGAGACCCAGTACTTC | TRBJ2-5 | many | TRBD2 | TRBV5-1
CASSEREGKETQYF | TGTGCCAGCAGCGAAAGAGAGGGGAAGGAGACCCAGTACTTC | TRBJ2-5 | few | - | TRBV7-2
CASSQDQGKGSPLHF | TGTGCCAGCAGCCAAGATCAGGGGAAAGGTTCACCCCTCCACTTT | TRBJ1-6 | - | - | TRBV4-2
CASSSRTGSYGYTF | TGTGCCAGCAGCTCCAGGACAGGGAGCTATGGCTACACCTTC | TRBJ1-2 | - | TRBD1 | TRBV7-2
CASSPSGAEQETQYF | TGTGCCAGCAGCCCTAGCGGGGCAGAACAAGAGACCCAGTACTTC | TRBJ2-5 | - | TRBD2 | TRBV12-3/TRBV12-4
CSARVGAGNTEAFF | TGCAGTGCTAGAGTCGGGGCAGGGAACACTGAAGCTTTCTTT | TRBJ1-1 | few | - | TRBV20-1
CASSLDSGEASTDTQYF | TGTGCCAGCAGCCTAGATAGCGGGGAAGCTAGCACAGATACGCAGTATTTT | TRBJ2-3 | few | TRBD2 | TRBV7-6
CASSYWGATDTQYF | TGTGCCAGCAGTTATTGGGGAGCCACAGATACGCAGTATTTT | TRBJ2-3 | few | - | TRBV6-2/TRBV6-3
CASSLRVSGGDEQYF | TGTGCCAGCAGTTTACGGGTTAGCGGGGGCGACGAGCAGTACTTC | TRBJ2-7 | few | TRBD2 | TRBV12-3/TRBV12-4
CATSDLTGDEQFF | TGTGCCACCAGTGATCTAACAGGGGATGAGCAGTTCTTC | TRBJ2-1 | - | TRBD1 | TRBV24-1
CASSAPGRGLDGELFF | TGTGCCAGCAGCGCCCCGGGGCGGGGGCTTGACGGGGAGCTGTTTTTT | TRBJ2-2 | few | - | TRBV9
CASSWTGTGLPSSGANVLTF | TGTGCCAGCAGCTGGACCGGGACAGGCCTACCTAGCTCTGGGGCCAACGTCCTGACTTTC | TRBJ2-6 | few | TRBD1 | TRBV25-1
CASSEAFNTDTQYF | TGTGCCAGCAGTGAAGCGTTCAACACAGATACGCAGTATTTT | TRBJ2-3 | - | - | TRBV2
CASSIPMNTEAFF | TGTGCCAGCAGTATACCTATGAACACTGAAGCTTTCTTT | TRBJ1-1 | many | - | TRBV6-6
CASSYSEGRVSTQYF | TGTGCCAGCAGTTACTCGGAGGGCCGCGTTTCTACCCAGTACTTC | TRBJ2-5 | few | - | TRBV6-2/TRBV6-3
CASSLAPGLAGGTQYF | TGCGCCAGCAGCTTGGCACCGGGACTAGCGGGAGGGACCCAGTACTTC | TRBJ2-5 | few | TRBD2 | TRBV5-1
CASSPTWDSPLHF | TGTGCCAGCAGCCCTACTTGGGATTCACCCCTCCACTTT | TRBJ1-6 | - | - | TRBV6-5
CASSLSVATEAFF | TGTGCCAGCAGTTTATCAGTGGCCACTGAAGCTTTCTTT | TRBJ1-1 | - | - | TRBV12-3/TRBV12-4
CASSLWAVSHSSYNEQFF | TGTGCCAGCAGCTTATGGGCGGTTTCCCACAGCTCCTACAATGAGCAGTTCTTC | TRBJ2-1 | - | - | TRBV7-2